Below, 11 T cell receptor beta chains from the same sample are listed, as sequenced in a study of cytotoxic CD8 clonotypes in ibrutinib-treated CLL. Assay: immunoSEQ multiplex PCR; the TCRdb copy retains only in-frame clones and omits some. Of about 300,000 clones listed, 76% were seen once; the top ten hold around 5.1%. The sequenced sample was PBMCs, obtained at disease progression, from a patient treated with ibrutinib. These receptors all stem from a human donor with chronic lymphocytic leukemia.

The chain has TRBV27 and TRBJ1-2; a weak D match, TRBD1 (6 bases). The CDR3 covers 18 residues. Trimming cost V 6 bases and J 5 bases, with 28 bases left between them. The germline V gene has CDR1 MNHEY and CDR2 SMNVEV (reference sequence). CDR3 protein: CASSPKNRQDWIEYGYTF. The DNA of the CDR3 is TGTGCCAGCAGCCCAAAAAATCGACAGGATTGGATTGAATATGGCTACACCTTC.

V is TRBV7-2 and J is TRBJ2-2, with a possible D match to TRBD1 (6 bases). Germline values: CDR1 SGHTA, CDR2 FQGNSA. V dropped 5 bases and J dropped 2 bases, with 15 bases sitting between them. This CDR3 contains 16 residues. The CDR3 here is CASSLLDRLNTGELFF. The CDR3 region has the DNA TGTGCCAGCAGCCTGCTAGACAGGTTAAACACCGGGGAGCTGTTTTTT.

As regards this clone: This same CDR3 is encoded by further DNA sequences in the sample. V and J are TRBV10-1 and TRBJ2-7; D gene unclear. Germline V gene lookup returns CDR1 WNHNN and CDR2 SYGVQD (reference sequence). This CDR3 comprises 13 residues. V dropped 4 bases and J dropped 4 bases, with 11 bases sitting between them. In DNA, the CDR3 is TGCGCCAGCAGTGGGGCCTCTACGTACGAGCAGTACTTC. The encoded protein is CASSGASTYEQYF.

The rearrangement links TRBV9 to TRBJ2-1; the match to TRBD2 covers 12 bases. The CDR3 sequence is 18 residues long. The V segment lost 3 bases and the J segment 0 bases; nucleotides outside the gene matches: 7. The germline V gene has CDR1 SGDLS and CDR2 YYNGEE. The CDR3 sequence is CASSDSSGGAPSYNEQFF. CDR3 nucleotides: TGTGCCAGCAGCGACTCTAGCGGGGGGGCTCCCTCCTACAATGAGCAGTTCTTC.

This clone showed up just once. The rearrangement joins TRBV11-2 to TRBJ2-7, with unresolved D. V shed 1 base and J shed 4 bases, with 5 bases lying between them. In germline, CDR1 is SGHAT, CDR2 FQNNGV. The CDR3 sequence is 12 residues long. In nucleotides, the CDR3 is TGTGCCAGCAGCTTAGTCAGATACGAGCAGTACTTC. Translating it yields CASSLVRYEQYF.

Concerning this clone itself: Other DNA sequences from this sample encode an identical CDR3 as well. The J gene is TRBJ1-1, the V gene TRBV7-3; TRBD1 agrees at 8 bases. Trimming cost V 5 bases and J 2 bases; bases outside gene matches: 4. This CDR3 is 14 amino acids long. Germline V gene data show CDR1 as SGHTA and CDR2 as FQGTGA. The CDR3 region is CASSPGQGNTEAFF. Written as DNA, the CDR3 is TGTGCCAGCAGCCCCGGACAGGGAAACACTGAAGCTTTCTTT.

The CDR3 loop reads CASSPRGQNTEAFF. In nucleotides, the CDR3 is TGTGCCAGCTCACCAAGGGGACAGAACACTGAAGCTTTCTTT. The V gene is TRBV18, the J gene TRBJ1-1, with D perhaps matching TRBD1 (6 bases). This CDR3 comprises 14 residues. In germline, CDR1 is KGHSH, CDR2 LQKENI. Trimming shortened V by 2 bases and J by 1 base, and 8 bases separated the two germline ends.

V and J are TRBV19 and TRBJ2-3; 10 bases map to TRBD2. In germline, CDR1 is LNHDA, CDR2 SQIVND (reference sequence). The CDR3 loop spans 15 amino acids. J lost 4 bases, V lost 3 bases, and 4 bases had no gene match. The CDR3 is CASSIPGLASDTQYF. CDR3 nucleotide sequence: TGTGCCAGTAGTATTCCGGGACTAGCGTCAGATACGCAGTATTTT.

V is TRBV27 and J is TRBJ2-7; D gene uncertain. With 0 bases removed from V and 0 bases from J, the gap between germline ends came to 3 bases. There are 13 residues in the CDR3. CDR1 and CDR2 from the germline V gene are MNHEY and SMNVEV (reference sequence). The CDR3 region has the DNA TGTGCCAGCAGTTTATCGGACTCCTACGAGCAGTACTTC. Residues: CASSLSDSYEQYF.

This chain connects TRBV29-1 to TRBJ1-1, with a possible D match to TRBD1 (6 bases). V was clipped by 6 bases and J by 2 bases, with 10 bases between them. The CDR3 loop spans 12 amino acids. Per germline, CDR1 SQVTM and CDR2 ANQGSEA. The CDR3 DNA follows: TGCAGCGTGGCCAGGGGAAACACTGAAGCTTTCTTT. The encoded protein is CSVARGNTEAFF.

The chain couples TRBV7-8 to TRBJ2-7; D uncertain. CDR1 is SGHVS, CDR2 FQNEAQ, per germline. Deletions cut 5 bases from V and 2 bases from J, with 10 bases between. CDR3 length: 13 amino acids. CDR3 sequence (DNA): TGTGCCAGCAGCAATGGGATTACCTACGAGCAGTACTTC. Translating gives CASSNGITYEQYF.